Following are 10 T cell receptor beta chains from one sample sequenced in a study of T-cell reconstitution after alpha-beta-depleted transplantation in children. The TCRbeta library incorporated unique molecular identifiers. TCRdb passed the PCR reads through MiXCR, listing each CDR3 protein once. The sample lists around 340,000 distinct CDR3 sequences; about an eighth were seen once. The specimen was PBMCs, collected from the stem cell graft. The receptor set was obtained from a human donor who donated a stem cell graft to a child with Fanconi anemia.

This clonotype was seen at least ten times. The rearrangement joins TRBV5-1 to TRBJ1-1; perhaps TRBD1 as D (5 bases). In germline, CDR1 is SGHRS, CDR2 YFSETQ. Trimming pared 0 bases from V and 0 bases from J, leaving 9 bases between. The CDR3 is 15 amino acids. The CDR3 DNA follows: TGCGCCAGCAGCTTGGCCTCAGGGATGAACACTGAAGCTTTCTTT. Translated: CASSLASGMNTEAFF.

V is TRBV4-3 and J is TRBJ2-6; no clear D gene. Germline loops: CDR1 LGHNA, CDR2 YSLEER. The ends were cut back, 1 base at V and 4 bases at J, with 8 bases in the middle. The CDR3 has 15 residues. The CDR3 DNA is TGCGCCAGCAGCCAAGTCGTGGCGGGGGCCAACGTCCTGACTTTC. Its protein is CASSQVVAGANVLTF.

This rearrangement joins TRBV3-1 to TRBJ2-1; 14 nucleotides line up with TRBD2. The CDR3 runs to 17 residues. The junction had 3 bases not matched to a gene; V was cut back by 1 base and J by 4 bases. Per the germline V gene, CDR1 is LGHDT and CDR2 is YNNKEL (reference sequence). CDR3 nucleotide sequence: TGTGCCAGCAGCCAAGGGCGGACTAGCGGGGGGTACAATGAGCAGTTCTTC. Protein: CASSQGRTSGGYNEQFF.

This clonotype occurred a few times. In nucleotides, the CDR3 is TGTGCCAGCTCACCACCATATTCCGGGACCCAGTACTTC. Translating gives CASSPPYSGTQYF. The chain couples TRBV18 to TRBJ2-5; D gene uncertain. V gave up 0 bases and J gave up 7 bases, with 9 bases separating them. Germline-derived CDR1 and CDR2 are KGHSH and LQKENI. The CDR3 is 13 residues long.

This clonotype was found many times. CDR3 nucleotides: TGTGCCAGCAGTTTAAGCCCAGGCAATTCACCCCTCCACTTT. This gives the protein CASSLSPGNSPLHF. The gene calls are TRBV12-3 or TRBV12-4 and TRBJ1-6, with unresolved D. This CDR3 is 14 amino acids long. V dropped 2 bases and J dropped 7 bases, with 9 bases sitting between them.

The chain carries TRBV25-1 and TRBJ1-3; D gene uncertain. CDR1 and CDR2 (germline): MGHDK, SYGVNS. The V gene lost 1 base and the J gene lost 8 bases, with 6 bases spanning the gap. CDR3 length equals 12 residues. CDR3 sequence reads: CASSESGYTIYF. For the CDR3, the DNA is TGTGCCAGCAGTGAATCGGGCTACACCATATATTTT. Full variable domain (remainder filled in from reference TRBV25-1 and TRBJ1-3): EADIYQTPRYLVIGTGKKITLECSQTMGHDKMYWYQQDPGMELHLIHYSYGVNSTEKGDLSSESTVSRIRTEHFPLTLESARPSHTSQYLCASSESGYTIYFGEGSWLTVV.

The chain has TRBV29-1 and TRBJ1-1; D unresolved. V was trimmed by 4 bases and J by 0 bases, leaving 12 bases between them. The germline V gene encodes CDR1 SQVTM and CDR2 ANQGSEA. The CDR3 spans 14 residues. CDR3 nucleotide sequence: TGCAGCGTTGGGAGGGAGAGCATGAACACTGAAGCTTTCTTT. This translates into CSVGRESMNTEAFF.

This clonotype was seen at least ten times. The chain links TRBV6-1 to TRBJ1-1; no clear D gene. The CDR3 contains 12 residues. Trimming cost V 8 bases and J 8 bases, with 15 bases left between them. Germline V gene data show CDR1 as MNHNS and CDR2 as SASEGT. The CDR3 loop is CASLRLAGEAFF. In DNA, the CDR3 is TGTGCCAGCTTACGACTCGCCGGCGAAGCTTTCTTT.

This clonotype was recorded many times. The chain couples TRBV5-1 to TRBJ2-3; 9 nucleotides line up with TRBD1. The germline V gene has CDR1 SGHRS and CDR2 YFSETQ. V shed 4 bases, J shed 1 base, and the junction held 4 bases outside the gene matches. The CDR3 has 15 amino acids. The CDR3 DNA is TGCGCCAGCAGCGCCGGGACAGGGCGCACAGATACGCAGTATTTT. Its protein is CASSAGTGRTDTQYF.

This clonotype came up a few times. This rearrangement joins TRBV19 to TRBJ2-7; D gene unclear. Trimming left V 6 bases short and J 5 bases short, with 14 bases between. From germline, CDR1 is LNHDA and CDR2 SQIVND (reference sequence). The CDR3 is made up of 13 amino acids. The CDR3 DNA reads TGTGCCAGTAGAGGACCAGCCACCGACGAGCAGTACTTC. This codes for CASRGPATDEQYF.